Below, 32 T cell receptor beta chains from the same sample are listed, as sequenced in a study of blood T cell repertoires in COVID-19. Sequencing used immunoSEQ multiplex PCR; TCRdb keeps in-frame clones, though not all of them. The table shows some 160,000 clones, with 83% occurring only once. Material for sequencing was peripheral blood. These receptors were collected from a woman aged 80 or over with acute or convalescent COVID-19.

Only a few counts were recorded for this clone. V and J are TRBV3-1 (or the pseudogene TRBV3-2) and TRBJ1-2; TRBD1 aligns across 8 bases. Germline CDR1 and CDR2: LGHDT and YNNKEL (reference sequence). V was clipped by 4 bases and J by 5 bases; unmatched bases: 12. The CDR3 has 16 amino acids. The CDR3, as DNA: TGTGCCAGCAGCCCGATGGGACAGGCCGGACGTTATGGCTACACCTTC. Protein sequence: CASSPMGQAGRYGYTF.

The J gene is TRBJ1-2, the V gene TRBV11-3; D not resolved. Germline V gene lookup returns CDR1 SGHNT and CDR2 YENEEA. The germline V and J ends were trimmed by 8 bases and 4 bases, with 14 bases remaining between them. The CDR3 spans 13 residues. This CDR3 reads CASSFGVLYGYTF. In DNA, the CDR3 is TGTGCCAGCTCGTTTGGAGTCCTCTATGGCTACACCTTC.

The chain recombines TRBV6-5 with TRBJ1-1, with D maybe TRBD1 (5 bases). V lost 0 bases and J 3 bases, leaving 11 bases between the germline ends. The CDR3 has 15 residues. Per the germline V gene, CDR1 is MNHEY and CDR2 is SVGAGI. CDR3 sequence reads: CASSYSGVSDTEAFF. The CDR3 region has the DNA TGTGCCAGCAGTTACTCAGGGGTCTCGGACACTGAAGCTTTCTTT.

About this clone itself: The sample contains more than one DNA sequence encoding this CDR3. The rearrangement joins TRBV6-5 to TRBJ1-1; D is perhaps TRBD1 (5 bases). Germline CDR1 is MNHEY and CDR2 is SVGAGI. V lost 2 bases, J lost 0 bases, and 7 bases lay in between. The CDR3 runs 14 residues. As DNA, the CDR3 is TGTGCCAGCAGTTACCGACAGCTGAACACTGAAGCTTTCTTT. Translated: CASSYRQLNTEAFF.

The chain carries TRBV7-9 and TRBJ1-2; maybe TRBD1 (6 bases). V lost 2 bases, J lost 14 bases, and 15 bases lay in between. The germline V gene encodes CDR1 SEHNR and CDR2 FQNEAQ (reference sequence). The CDR3 has 12 amino acids. The CDR3 sequence is CASSLTTGLATF. The CDR3 coding sequence is TGTGCCAGCAGCTTAACCACAGGGTTAGCTACCTTC.

The chain carries TRBV4-1 and TRBJ1-6; TRBD1 agrees at 7 bases. The V and J ends lost 3 bases and 4 bases, in that order; junction bases with no gene match: 0. CDR3 size: 14 residues. Per the germline V gene, CDR1 is MGHRA and CDR2 is YSYEKL. CDR3: CASSQGQYNSPLHF. In nucleotides, the CDR3 is TGCGCCAGCAGCCAGGGACAGTATAATTCACCCCTCCACTTT.

This sequence joins TRBV19 and TRBJ1-1; no clear D gene. Trimming took off 3 bases at V and 1 base at J, with 9 bases between the two ends. The CDR3 covers 14 residues. Germline V CDR1 and CDR2: LNHDA, SQIVND (reference sequence). CDR3 in amino acids: CASSISRRNTEAFF. In DNA form, the CDR3 reads TGTGCCAGTAGTATTTCCCGTCGGAACACTGAAGCTTTCTTT.

The chain joins TRBV27 to TRBJ2-7; TRBD2 aligns across 14 bases. This CDR3 has 15 amino acids. CDR1 and CDR2 (germline): MNHEY, SMNVEV (reference sequence). V was pared by 5 bases and J by 4 bases, with 4 bases of the junction left unmatched. CDR3 sequence reads: CASSRTSGGNYEQYF. Written as DNA, the CDR3 is TGTGCCAGCAGTCGGACTAGCGGGGGGAATTACGAGCAGTACTTC.

This clone was seen only once. The chain couples TRBV19 to TRBJ2-3; possible D gene TRBD2, 6 bases. The CDR3 covers 13 residues. Germline V gene sequence: CDR1 LNHDA, CDR2 SQIVND (reference sequence). The V gene lost 5 bases and the J gene lost 6 bases, with 12 bases spanning the gap. The CDR3 loop is CASSLGRGDTQYF. CDR3 nucleotides: TGTGCCAGTAGTCTCGGACGGGGGGATACGCAGTATTTT.

The V call is TRBV3-1 (or the pseudogene TRBV3-2), the J call TRBJ2-1; perhaps TRBD1 as D (6 bases). This CDR3 comprises 15 residues. CDR1 and CDR2 (germline): LGHDT, YNNKEL (reference sequence). The V gene lost 2 bases and the J gene lost 10 bases, with 18 bases spanning the gap. The CDR3 spells CASSQYHRASGEQFF. The CDR3 nucleotides read TGTGCCAGCAGCCAATATCACAGGGCGTCTGGAGAGCAGTTCTTC.

This sequence joins TRBV24-1 and TRBJ2-6; no clear D. The CDR3 is made up of 16 amino acids. CDR1 is KGHDR and CDR2 is SFDVKD in the germline V gene. V was shortened by 3 bases and J by 1 base, with 9 bases between the two germline ends. The CDR3 sequence: CATSDPQVSGANVLTF. The CDR3 DNA sequence: TGTGCCACCAGTGATCCCCAGGTATCTGGGGCCAACGTCCTGACTTTC.

The V call is TRBV9, the J call TRBJ2-5; 16 nucleotides align to TRBD2. CDR1 is SGDLS and CDR2 is YYNGEE in the germline V gene. V was clipped by 4 bases and J by 4 bases; unmatched bases: 13. CDR3 length equals 19 residues. The CDR3, as DNA: TGTGCCAGCAGCTCCGAGAGGGGACTAGCGGGGGGGCCGGGAGAGACCCAGTACTTC. This translates into CASSSERGLAGGPGETQYF.

The chain carries TRBV19 and TRBJ1-4; TRBD1 agrees at 9 bases. The CDR3 contains 15 residues. The J segment lost 8 bases and the V segment lost 3 bases, leaving 7 bases of the junction unmatched. Germline loops: CDR1 LNHDA, CDR2 SQIVND (reference sequence). The CDR3 here is CASSIPTGGGEKLFF. The CDR3 coding sequence is TGTGCCAGTAGTATCCCGACAGGGGGAGGAGAAAAACTGTTTTTT.

The chain is built from TRBV7-2 and TRBJ2-3; 11 bases fit TRBD1. Germline assignment: CDR1 SGHTA and CDR2 FQGNSA. The J segment lost 6 bases and the V segment lost 3 bases, leaving 8 bases of the junction unmatched. The CDR3 covers 16 residues. The CDR3 DNA reads as TGTGCCAGCAGCTTGGAAGGACAGGGGGCGTCCGATACGCAGTATTTT. Protein: CASSLEGQGASDTQYF.

The chain employs TRBV30 and TRBJ2-7; a weak D match, TRBD2 (7 bases). The CDR3 has 13 amino acids. Germline V CDR1 and CDR2: GTSNPN, SVGIG (reference sequence). Deletions cut 3 bases from V and 4 bases from J, with 13 bases between. CDR3 DNA sequence: TGTGCCTGGAGGCGGGGAGGGGGGTACGAGCAGTACTTC. This codes for CAWRRGGGYEQYF.

This clone was observed at least ten times. V gene TRBV6-5 combines with J gene TRBJ2-7; possibly TRBD2 for D (6 bases). The V end was cut by 2 bases, the J end by 3 bases, with 17 bases between. The V gene's germline CDR1 is MNHEY and CDR2 SVGAGI. CDR3 length: 16 residues. The CDR3 reads CASSYGTPQENYEQYF. DNA for the CDR3: TGTGCCAGCAGTTACGGGACTCCGCAAGAAAACTACGAGCAGTACTTC.

J is TRBJ1-6 and V is TRBV11-2, with D uncertain. Germline values: CDR1 SGHAT, CDR2 FQNNGV. CDR3 length: 14 residues. The V end was cut by 0 bases, the J end by 9 bases, with 9 bases between. This CDR3 is CASSLDRRGSPLHF. The DNA of the CDR3 is TGTGCCAGCAGCTTAGATCGCCGGGGTTCACCCCTCCACTTT.

This clone appeared a few times. The chain carries TRBV19 and TRBJ2-2, with unresolved D. Trimming took 0 bases from V and 3 from J, leaving 5 bases between them. CDR3 length equals 14 residues. Germline V gives CDR1 LNHDA, CDR2 SQIVND (reference sequence). CDR3 region: CASSIDSYTGELFF. DNA for the CDR3: TGTGCCAGTAGTATAGATTCTTACACCGGGGAGCTGTTTTTT.

The V call is TRBV4-3, the J call TRBJ1-1; 7 bases line up with TRBD1. In germline, CDR1 is LGHNA, CDR2 YSLEER. This CDR3 spans 17 amino acids. J was trimmed by 2 bases and V by 3 bases; bases with no gene match: 12. CDR3: CASSQSLTGWGNTEAFF. In nucleotides, the CDR3 is TGCGCCAGCAGCCAGAGTCTGACAGGGTGGGGCAACACTGAAGCTTTCTTT.

The V call is TRBV27, the J call TRBJ1-5, with D unresolved. The CDR3 runs to 14 residues. Trimming took 5 bases from V and 7 from J, leaving 15 bases between them. CDR1 and CDR2 (germline): MNHEY, SMNVEV (reference sequence). As DNA, the CDR3 is TGTGCCAGCAGTCAAGGACTGGCTTCCCAGCCCCAGCATTTT. Protein product: CASSQGLASQPQHF.

V and J are TRBV5-1 and TRBJ1-5, with TRBD1 matching over 10 bases. Trimming took 4 bases from V and 6 from J; bases not matched to a gene: 4. The germline CDR1 and CDR2 sequences are SGHRS and YFSETQ. CDR3 size: 14 residues. CDR3 sequence (DNA): TGCGCCAGCAGCCCCGGGACAGGGGTTCAGCCCCAGCATTTT. Its translation: CASSPGTGVQPQHF.

About this clone: This CDR3 is also generated by other DNA sequences in the sample. This rearrangement joins TRBV6-5 to TRBJ1-1, with TRBD1 as a possible D gene (5 bases). V was trimmed by 5 bases and J by 1 base, leaving 8 bases between them. This CDR3 spans 13 amino acids. From germline, CDR1 is MNHEY and CDR2 SVGAGI. Here the CDR3 DNA reads TGTGCCAGCAGTCCTCAGGGGAACACTGAAGCTTTCTTT. The encoded protein is CASSPQGNTEAFF.

The V gene is TRBV11-2, the J gene TRBJ2-5; possible D gene TRBD2, 6 bases. This CDR3 has 13 amino acids. Germline V gene sequence: CDR1 SGHAT, CDR2 FQNNGV. Deletions cut 4 bases from V and 3 bases from J, with 9 bases between. The CDR3 DNA reads TGTGCCAGCAGCTCCGGGGGTGAAGAGACCCAGTACTTC. This sequence encodes CASSSGGEETQYF.

The CDR3 is CAITTRQGVCNQPQHF. As DNA, the CDR3 is TGTGCCATCACCACAAGACAGGGGGTCTGCAATCAGCCCCAGCATTTT. The rearrangement joins TRBV10-3 to TRBJ1-5; 9 nucleotides agree with TRBD1. After removal of 7 bases from V and 2 bases from J, the junction contained 9 bases not matched to a gene. Germline CDR1 ENHRY, CDR2 SYGVKD. The CDR3 consists of 16 residues.

The rearrangement links TRBV5-1 to TRBJ1-3; D may be TRBD1 (5 bases). CDR1 SGHRS and CDR2 YFSETQ come from the germline V gene. V dropped 0 bases and J dropped 2 bases, with 9 bases sitting between them. The CDR3 consists of 15 residues. CDR3 residues: CASSLGAGTGNTIYF. DNA for the CDR3: TGCGCCAGCAGCTTGGGGGCAGGGACTGGAAACACCATATATTTT.

This clone turned up a few times. The chain links TRBV11-1 to TRBJ2-2, with TRBD1 matching 7 bases. Germline V gives CDR1 SGHAT, CDR2 FQDESV (reference sequence). The CDR3 has 16 amino acids. With 5 bases clipped from V and 1 base from J, the junction kept 7 bases outside the gene matches. CDR3 loop: CASSPEGGKNTGELFF. The CDR3 DNA reads as TGTGCCAGCAGCCCCGAAGGGGGCAAGAACACCGGGGAGCTGTTTTTT. Complete variable domain (other parts from reference TRBV11-1 and TRBJ2-2): EAEVAQSPRYKITEKSQAVAFWCDPISGHATLYWYRQILGQGPELLVQFQDESVVDDSQLPKDRFSAERLKGVDSTLKIQPAELGDSAMYLCASSPEGGKNTGELFFGEGSRLTVL.

This sequence joins TRBV9 and TRBJ2-1; 9 bases agree with TRBD2. The germline V gene encodes CDR1 SGDLS and CDR2 YYNGEE. The ends lost 3 bases at V and 0 bases at J; junction bases unmatched: 13. This CDR3 has 19 amino acids. For the CDR3, the DNA is TGTGCCAGCAGCGCCTCCGGGACTAGCAAACAGCTCTCCTACAATGAGCAGTTCTTC. Translation gives CASSASGTSKQLSYNEQFF.

V is TRBV4-1 and J is TRBJ1-1; D is uncertain. Germline V CDR1 and CDR2: MGHRA, YSYEKL. V dropped 4 bases and J dropped 3 bases, with 15 bases sitting between them. This CDR3 region has 15 residues. The CDR3 loop reads CASSPRTGRDTEAFF. For the CDR3, the DNA is TGCGCCAGCAGCCCCCGCACGGGGAGGGACACTGAAGCTTTCTTT.

The chain has TRBV13 and TRBJ1-6, with TRBD1 matching over 7 bases. Per germline, CDR1 PRHDT and CDR2 FYEKMQ (reference sequence). This CDR3 is 15 amino acids long. J was trimmed by 7 bases and V by 2 bases; bases with no gene match: 5. The CDR3 protein is CASSLNQGVNSPLHF. The CDR3, as DNA: TGTGCCAGCAGCTTAAACCAGGGGGTGAATTCACCCCTCCACTTT.

This clone has a single count. The chain carries TRBV19 and TRBJ2-3; TRBD2 matches 12 bases. Germline assignment: CDR1 LNHDA and CDR2 SQIVND (reference sequence). The CDR3 covers 17 residues. After removal of 5 bases from V and 0 bases from J, the junction contained 6 bases not matched to a gene. The CDR3 sequence: CASSSRTSGKSTDTQYF. CDR3 nucleotide sequence: TGTGCCAGTAGTTCCCGGACTAGCGGGAAAAGCACAGATACGCAGTATTTT.

The CDR3 sequence is CASSRIQGEAFF. CDR3 DNA sequence: TGTGCCAGCAGCCGAATCCAGGGTGAAGCTTTCTTT. This chain joins TRBV12-3 or TRBV12-4 and TRBJ1-1, with D possibly TRBD1 on 5 matching bases. The CDR3 consists of 12 residues. Trimming removed 6 bases at V and 7 bases at J, with 12 bases between.

The chain recombines TRBV5-1 with TRBJ1-1; TRBD1 agrees at 8 bases. CDR1 is SGHRS, CDR2 YFSETQ, per germline. The length of the CDR3 is 16 residues. The V segment lost 4 bases and the J segment 3 bases; nucleotides outside the gene matches: 11. In nucleotides, the CDR3 is TGCGCCAGCAGCACAGGATACGGGACAGGAGACACTGAAGCTTTCTTT. This gives the protein CASSTGYGTGDTEAFF. Drawing the rest from reference TRBV5-1 and TRBJ1-1, the complete variable domain is KAGVTQTPRYLIKTRGQQVTLSCSPISGHRSVSWYQQTPGQGLQFLFEYFSETQRNKGNFPGRFSGRQFSNSRSEMNVSTLELGDSALYLCASSTGYGTGDTEAFFGQGTRLTVV.